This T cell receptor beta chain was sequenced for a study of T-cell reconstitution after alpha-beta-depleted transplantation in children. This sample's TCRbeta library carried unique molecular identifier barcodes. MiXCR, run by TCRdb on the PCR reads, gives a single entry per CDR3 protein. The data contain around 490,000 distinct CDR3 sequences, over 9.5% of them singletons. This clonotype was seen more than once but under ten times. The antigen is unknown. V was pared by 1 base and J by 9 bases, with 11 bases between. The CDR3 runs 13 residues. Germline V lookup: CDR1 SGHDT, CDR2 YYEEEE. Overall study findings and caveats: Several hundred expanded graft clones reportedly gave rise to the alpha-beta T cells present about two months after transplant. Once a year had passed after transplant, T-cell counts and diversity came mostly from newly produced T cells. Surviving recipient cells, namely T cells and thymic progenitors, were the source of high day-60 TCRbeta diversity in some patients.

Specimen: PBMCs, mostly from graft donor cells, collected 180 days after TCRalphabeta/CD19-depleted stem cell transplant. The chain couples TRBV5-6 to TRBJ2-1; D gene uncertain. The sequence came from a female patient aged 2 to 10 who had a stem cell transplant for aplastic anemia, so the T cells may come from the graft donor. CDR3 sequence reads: CASSLRVVSEQFF. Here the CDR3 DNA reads TGTGCCAGCAGCTTGCGGGTAGTAAGTGAGCAGTTCTTC.